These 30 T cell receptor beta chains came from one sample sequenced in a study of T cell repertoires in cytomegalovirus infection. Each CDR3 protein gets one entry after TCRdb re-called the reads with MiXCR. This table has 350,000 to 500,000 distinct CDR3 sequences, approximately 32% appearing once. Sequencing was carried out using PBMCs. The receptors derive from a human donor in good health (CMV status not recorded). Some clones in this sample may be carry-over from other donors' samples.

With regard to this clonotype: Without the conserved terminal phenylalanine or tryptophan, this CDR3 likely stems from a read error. DNA for the CDR3: TGCAGTGCCGCCGTCAACCCTAGGGACAGGGGGCGTGGGGCCAACGTCCTGACTTTA. Translation: CSAAVNPRDRGRGANVLTL. The J gene is TRBJ2-6, the V gene TRBV20-1; 12 bases agree with TRBD1. The CDR3 loop spans 19 amino acids. The V and J ends lost 6 bases and 3 bases, in that order; junction bases with no gene match: 15. Germline CDR1 and CDR2: DFQATT and SNEGSKA (reference sequence).

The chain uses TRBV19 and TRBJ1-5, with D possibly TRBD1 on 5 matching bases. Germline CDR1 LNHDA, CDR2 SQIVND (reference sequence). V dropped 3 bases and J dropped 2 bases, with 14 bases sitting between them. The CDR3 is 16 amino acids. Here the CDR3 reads CASSMGQVVGNQPQHF. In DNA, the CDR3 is TGTGCCAGTAGTATGGGGCAGGTTGTCGGCAATCAGCCCCAGCATTTT.

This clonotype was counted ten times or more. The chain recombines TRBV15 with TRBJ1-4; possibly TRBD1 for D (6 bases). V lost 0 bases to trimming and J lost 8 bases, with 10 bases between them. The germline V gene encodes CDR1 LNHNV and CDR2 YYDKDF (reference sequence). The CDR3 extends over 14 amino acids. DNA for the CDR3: TGTGCCACCAGCAGAGAGTGGGACAACGAAAAACTGTTTTTT. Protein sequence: CATSREWDNEKLFF.

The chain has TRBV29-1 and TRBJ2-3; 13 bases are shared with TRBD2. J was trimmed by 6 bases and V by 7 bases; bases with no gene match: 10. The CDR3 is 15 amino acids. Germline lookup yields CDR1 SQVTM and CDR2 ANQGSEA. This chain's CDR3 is CSAQGTSGVGDTQYF. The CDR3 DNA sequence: TGCAGCGCACAGGGGACTAGCGGGGTTGGGGATACGCAGTATTTT.

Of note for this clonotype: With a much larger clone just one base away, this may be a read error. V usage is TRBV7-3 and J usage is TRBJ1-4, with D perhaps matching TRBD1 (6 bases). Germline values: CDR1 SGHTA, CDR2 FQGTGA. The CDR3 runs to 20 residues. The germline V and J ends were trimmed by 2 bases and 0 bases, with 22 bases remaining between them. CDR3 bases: TGTGCCAGCAGCTTATCCTGGGACATGGGGGAAGGAGCAACTAATGAAAAACTGTTTTTT. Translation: CASSLSWDMGEGATNEKLFF.

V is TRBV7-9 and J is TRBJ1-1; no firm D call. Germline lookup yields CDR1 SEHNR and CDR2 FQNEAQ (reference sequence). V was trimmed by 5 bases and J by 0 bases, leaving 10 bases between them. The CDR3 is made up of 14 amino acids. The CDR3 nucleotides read TGTGCCAGCAGCCCGAGGGATTTGAACACTGAAGCTTTCTTT. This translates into CASSPRDLNTEAFF.

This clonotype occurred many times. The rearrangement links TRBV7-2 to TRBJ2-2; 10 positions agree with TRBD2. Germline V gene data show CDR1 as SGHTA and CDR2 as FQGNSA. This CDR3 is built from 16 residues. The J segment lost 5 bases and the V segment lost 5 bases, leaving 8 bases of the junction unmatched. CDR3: CASSLRGTSVTGELFF. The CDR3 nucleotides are TGTGCCAGCAGCCTCCGTGGGACTAGCGTTACCGGGGAGCTGTTTTTT.

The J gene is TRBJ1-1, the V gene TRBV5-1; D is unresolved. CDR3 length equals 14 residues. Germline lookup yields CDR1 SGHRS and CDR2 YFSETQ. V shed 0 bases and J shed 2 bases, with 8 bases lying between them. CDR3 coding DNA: TGCGCCAGCAGCTTGGCTCTATCAAACACTGAAGCTTTCTTT. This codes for CASSLALSNTEAFF.

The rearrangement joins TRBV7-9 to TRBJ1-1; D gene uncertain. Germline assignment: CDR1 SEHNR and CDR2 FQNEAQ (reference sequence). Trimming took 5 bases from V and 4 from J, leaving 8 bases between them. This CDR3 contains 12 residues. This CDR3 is CASSTPGTEAFF. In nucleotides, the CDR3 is TGTGCCAGCAGCACCCCCGGCACTGAAGCTTTCTTT.

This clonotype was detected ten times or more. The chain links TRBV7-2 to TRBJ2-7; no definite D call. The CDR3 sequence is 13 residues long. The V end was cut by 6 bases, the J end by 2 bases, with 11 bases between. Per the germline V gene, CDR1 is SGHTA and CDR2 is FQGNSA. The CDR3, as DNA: TGTGCCAGCAGTCGACACGTCACCTACGAGCAGTACTTC. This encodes CASSRHVTYEQYF.

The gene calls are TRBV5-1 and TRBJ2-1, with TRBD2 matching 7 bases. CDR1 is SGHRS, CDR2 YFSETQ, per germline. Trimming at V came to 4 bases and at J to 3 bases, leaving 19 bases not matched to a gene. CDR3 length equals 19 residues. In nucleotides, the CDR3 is TGCGCCAGCAGCGTGGGGCCTAGCGGACGGCGACCGATCTACAATGAGCAGTTCTTC. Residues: CASSVGPSGRRPIYNEQFF.

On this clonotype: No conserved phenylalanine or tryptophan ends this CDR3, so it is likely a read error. CDR3 sequence (DNA): TGTGCCAGCAGCTTAGGGCACGTCGATACTGCAACTAATGAAAAACTGTTTTGT. Its translation is CASSLGHVDTATNEKLFC. The rearrangement uses TRBV7-6 and TRBJ1-4, with D unresolved. Germline V CDR1 and CDR2: SGHVS, FNYEAQ. The CDR3 has 18 residues. Trimming shortened V by 1 base and J by 0 bases, and 15 bases separated the two germline ends.

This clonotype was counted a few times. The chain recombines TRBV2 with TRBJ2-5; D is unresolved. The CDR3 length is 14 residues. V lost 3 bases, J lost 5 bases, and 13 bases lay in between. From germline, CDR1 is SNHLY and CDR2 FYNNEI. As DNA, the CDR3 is TGTGCCAGCAGTGATCAGTCCCAGCAGGAGACCCAGTACTTC. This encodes CASSDQSQQETQYF.

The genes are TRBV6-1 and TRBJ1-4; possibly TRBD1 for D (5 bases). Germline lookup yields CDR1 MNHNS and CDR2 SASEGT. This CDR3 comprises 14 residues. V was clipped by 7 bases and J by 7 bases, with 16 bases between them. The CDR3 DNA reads TGTGCCAGCACGGGTTCCGGGGCCGCTGAAAAACTGTTTTTT. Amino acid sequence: CASTGSGAAEKLFF.

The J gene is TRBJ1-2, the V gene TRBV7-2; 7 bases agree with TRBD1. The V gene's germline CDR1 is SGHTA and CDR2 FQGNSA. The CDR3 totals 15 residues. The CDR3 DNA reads TGTTCAAGCAGCAAGACAAGGGACAGCGACTATGGCTACACCTTC. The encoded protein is CSSSKTRDSDYGYTF.

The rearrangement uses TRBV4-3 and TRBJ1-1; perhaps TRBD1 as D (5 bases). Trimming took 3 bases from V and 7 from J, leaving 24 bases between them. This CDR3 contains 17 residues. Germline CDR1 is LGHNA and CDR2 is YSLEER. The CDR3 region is CASSQERGGPPEVEAFF. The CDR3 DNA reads TGCGCCAGCAGCCAGGAACGTGGGGGACCCCCGGAGGTTGAAGCTTTCTTT.

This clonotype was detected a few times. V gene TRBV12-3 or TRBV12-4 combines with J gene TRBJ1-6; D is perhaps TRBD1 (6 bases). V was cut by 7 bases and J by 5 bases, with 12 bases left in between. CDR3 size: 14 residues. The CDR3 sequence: CASNSDRNNSPLHF. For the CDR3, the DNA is TGTGCCAGCAATTCCGACAGGAATAATTCACCCCTCCACTTT.

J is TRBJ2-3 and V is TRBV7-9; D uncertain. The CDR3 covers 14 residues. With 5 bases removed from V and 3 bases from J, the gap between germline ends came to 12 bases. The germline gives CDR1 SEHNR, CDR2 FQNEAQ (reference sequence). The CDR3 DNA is TGTGCCAGCAGCCGCCCGGCTAGTACAGATACGCAGTATTTT. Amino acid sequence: CASSRPASTDTQYF.

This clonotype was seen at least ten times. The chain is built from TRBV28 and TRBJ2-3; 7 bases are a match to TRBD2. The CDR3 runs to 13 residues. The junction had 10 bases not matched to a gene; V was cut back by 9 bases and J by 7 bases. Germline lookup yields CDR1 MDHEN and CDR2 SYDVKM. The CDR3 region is CASSAGQSYTQYF. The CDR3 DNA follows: TGTGCCAGTTCAGCGGGGCAGTCTTATACGCAGTATTTT.

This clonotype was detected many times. CDR3 sequence reads: CASRRDRGYNEQFF. As DNA, the CDR3 is TGTGCCAGCAGGAGGGACAGGGGCTACAATGAGCAGTTCTTC. The rearrangement joins TRBV7-2 to TRBJ2-1, with 10 bases aligning to TRBD1. Germline V lookup: CDR1 SGHTA, CDR2 FQGNSA. The trim removed 6 bases at V and 3 bases at J, leaving 2 bases unmatched. This CDR3 comprises 14 residues. Together with reference TRBV7-2 and TRBJ2-1, the CDR3 gives the full variable domain: GAGVSQSPSNKVTEKGKDVELRCDPISGHTALYWYRQSLGQGLEFLIYFQGNSAPDKSGLPSDRFSAERTGGSVSTLTIQRTQQEDSAVYLCASRRDRGYNEQFFGPGTRLTVL.

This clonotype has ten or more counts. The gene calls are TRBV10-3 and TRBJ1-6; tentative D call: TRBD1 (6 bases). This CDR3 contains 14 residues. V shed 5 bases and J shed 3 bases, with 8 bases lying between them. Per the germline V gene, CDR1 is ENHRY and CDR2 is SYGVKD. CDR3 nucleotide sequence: TGTGCCATCAGTACGGACAGCTATAATTCACCCCTCCACTTT. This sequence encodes CAISTDSYNSPLHF.

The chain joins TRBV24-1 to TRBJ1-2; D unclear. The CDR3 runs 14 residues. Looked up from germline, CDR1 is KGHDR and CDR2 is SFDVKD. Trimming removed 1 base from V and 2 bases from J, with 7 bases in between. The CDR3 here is CATSDFLTNYGYTF. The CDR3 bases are TGTGCCACCAGTGATTTTTTGACGAACTATGGCTACACCTTC.

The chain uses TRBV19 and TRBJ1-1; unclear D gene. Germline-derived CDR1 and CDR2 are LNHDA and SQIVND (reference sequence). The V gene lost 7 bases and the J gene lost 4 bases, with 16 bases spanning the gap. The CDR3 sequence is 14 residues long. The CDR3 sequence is CASKRLGRTTEAFF. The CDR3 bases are TGTGCCAGTAAACGGTTGGGGAGGACCACTGAAGCTTTCTTT. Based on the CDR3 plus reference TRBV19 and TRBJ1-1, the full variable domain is DGGITQSPKYLFRKEGQNVTLSCEQNLNHDAMYWYRQDPGQGLRLIYYSQIVNDFQKGDIAEGYSVSREKKESFPLTVTSAQKNPTAFYLCASKRLGRTTEAFFGQGTRLTVV.

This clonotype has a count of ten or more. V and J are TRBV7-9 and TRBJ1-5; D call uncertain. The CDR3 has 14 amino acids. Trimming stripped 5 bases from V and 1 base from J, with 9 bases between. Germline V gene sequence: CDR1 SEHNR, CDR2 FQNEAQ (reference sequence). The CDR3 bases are TGTGCCAGCAGCACCGGTGGAAGCAATCAGCCCCAGCATTTT. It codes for CASSTGGSNQPQHF.

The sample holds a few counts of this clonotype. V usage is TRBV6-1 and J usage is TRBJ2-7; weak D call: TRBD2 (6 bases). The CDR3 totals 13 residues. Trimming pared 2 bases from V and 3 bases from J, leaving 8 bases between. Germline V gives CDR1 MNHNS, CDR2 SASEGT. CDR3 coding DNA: TGTGCCAGCAGTGAAAGGGAGGTCTACGAGCAGTACTTC. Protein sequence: CASSEREVYEQYF.

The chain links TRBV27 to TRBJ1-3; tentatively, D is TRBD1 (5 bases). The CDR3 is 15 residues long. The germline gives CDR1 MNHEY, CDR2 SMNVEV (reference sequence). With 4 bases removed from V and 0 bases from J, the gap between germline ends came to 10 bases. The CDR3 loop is CASSYQGHSGNTIYF. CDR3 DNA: TGTGCCAGCAGTTACCAGGGCCACTCTGGAAACACCATATATTTT.

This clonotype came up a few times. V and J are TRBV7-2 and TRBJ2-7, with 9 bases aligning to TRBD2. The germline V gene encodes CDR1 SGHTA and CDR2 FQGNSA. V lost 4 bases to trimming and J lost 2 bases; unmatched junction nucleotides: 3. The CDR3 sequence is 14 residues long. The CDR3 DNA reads TGTGCCAGCAGCTCTAGCGGGGAAACCTACGAGCAGTACTTC. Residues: CASSSSGETYEQYF.

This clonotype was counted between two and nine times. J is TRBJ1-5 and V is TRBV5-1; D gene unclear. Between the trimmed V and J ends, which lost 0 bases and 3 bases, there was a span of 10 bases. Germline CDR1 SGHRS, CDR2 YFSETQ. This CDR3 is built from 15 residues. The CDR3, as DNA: TGCGCCAGCAGCTTGGATTATGGGATCAATCAGCCCCAGCATTTT. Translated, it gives CASSLDYGINQPQHF.

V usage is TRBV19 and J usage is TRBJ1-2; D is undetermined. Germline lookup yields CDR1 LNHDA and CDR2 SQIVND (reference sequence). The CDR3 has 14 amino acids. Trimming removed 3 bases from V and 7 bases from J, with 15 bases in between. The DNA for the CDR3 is TGTGCCAGTAGTATTCACCCCCTCATCGGTGGCTACACCTTC. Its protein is CASSIHPLIGGYTF.

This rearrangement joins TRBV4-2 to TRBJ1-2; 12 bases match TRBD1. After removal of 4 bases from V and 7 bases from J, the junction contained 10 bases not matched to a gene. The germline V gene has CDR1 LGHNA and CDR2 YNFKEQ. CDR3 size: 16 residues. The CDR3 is CASSRGTGGGILGYTF. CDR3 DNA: TGTGCCAGCAGCCGAGGGACAGGGGGCGGAATTCTTGGCTACACCTTC.